Reported below is one TCR beta chain. This record comes from a study of control samples from healthy donors and cancer patients. Sequencing was performed with immunoSEQ multiplex PCR; in TCRdb, only in-frame clones are kept and a portion is missing. The repertoire includes tens of thousands of clones, roughly 87% of them detected once, and 4% sits in the top ten. The junction had 1 base not matched to a gene; V was cut back by 3 bases and J by 6 bases. The germline CDR1 and CDR2 sequences are WSHSY and SAAADI. The CDR3 runs to 13 residues. The sequencing sample was made of blood. V and J are TRBV10-2 and TRBJ1-4; 7 positions agree with TRBD1. The sequence was collected from a woman between 45 and 60 years old in good health. The CDR3 region has the DNA TGCGCCAGCAGTGAAGGGGGCGATGAAAAACTGTTTTTT. It specifies CASSEGGDEKLFF.